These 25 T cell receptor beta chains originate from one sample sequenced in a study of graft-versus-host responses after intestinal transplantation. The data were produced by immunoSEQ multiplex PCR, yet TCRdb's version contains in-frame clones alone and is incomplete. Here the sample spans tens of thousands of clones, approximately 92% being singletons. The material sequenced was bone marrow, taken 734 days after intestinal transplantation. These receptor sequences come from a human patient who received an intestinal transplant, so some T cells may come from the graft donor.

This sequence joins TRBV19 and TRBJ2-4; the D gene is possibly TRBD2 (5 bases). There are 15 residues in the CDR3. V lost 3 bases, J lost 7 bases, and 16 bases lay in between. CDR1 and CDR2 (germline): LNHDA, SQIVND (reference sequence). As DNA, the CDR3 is TGTGCCAGTAGTATGCGGCAGGACTTGACGAACATTCAGTACTTC. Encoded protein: CASSMRQDLTNIQYF.

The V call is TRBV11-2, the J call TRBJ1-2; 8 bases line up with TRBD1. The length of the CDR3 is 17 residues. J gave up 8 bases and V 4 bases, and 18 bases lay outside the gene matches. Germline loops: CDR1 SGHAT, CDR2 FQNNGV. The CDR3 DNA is TGTGCCAGCAGCTCCCAATCCTTTCGGACAGGGAAGGAGGGCTACACCTTC. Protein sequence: CASSSQSFRTGKEGYTF.

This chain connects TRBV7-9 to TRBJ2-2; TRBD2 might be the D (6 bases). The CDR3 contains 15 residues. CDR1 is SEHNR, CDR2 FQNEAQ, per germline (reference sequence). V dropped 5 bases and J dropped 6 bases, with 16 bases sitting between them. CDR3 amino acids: CASSITSLVPGELFF. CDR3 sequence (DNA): TGTGCCAGCAGCATCACTAGCCTCGTCCCCGGGGAGCTGTTTTTT.

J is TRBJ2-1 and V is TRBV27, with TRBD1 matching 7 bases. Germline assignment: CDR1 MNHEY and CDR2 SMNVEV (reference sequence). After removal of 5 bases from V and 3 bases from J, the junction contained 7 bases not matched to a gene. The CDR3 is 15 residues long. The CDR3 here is CASSLMGQYYNEQFF. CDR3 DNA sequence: TGTGCCAGCAGTCTAATGGGACAGTACTACAATGAGCAGTTCTTC.

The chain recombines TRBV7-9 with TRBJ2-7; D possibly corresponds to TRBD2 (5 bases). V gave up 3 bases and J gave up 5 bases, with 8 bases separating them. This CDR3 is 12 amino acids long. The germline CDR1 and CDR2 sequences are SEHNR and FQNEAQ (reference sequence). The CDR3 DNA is TGTGCCAGCAGCTTGACTATCAACGAGCAGTACTTC. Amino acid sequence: CASSLTINEQYF. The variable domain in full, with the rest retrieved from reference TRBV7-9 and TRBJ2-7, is DTGVSQNPRHKITKRGQNVTFRCDPISEHNRLYWYRQTLGQGPEFLTYFQNEAQLEKSRLLSDRFSAERPKGSFSTLEIQRTEQGDSAMYLCASSLTINEQYFGPGTRLTVT.

CDR3 bases: TGTGCCAGCAGCGAGGACAGCGGCAATCAGCCCCAGCATTTT. It is translated as CASSEDSGNQPQHF. V is TRBV7-9 and J is TRBJ1-5; possibly TRBD1 for D (6 bases). The CDR3 covers 14 residues. V was clipped by 5 bases and J by 2 bases, with 10 bases between them. Germline CDR1 reads SEHNR; CDR2 reads FQNEAQ (reference sequence). Filled out from reference TRBV7-9 and TRBJ1-5, the complete variable domain reads DTGVSQNPRHKITKRGQNVTFRCDPISEHNRLYWYRQTLGQGPEFLTYFQNEAQLEKSRLLSDRFSAERPKGSFSTLEIQRTEQGDSAMYLCASSEDSGNQPQHFGDGTRLSIL.

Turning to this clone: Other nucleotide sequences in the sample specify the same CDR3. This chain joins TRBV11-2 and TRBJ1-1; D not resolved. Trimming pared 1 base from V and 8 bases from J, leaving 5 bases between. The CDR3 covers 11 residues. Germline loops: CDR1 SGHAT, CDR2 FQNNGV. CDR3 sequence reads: CASSLGPEAFF. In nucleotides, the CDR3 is TGTGCCAGCAGCTTAGGGCCCGAAGCTTTCTTT.

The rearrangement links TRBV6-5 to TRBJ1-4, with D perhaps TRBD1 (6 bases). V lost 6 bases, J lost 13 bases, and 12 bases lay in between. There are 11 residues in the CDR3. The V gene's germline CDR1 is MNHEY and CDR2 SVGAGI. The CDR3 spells CASSRGGPLFF. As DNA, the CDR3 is TGTGCCAGCAGCCGAGGGGGGCCACTGTTTTTT.

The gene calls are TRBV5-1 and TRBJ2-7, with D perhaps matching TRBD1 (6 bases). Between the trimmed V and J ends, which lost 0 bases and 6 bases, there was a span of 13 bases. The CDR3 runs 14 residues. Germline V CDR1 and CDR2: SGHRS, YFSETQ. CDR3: CASSLVRRGGEQYF. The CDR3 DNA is TGCGCCAGCAGCTTGGTGCGCAGGGGCGGCGAGCAGTACTTC.

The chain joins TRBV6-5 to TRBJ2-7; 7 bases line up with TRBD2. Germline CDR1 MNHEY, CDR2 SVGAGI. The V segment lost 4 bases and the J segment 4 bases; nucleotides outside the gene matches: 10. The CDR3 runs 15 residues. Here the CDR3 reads CASSLGGRRGYEQYF. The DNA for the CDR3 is TGTGCCAGCAGTTTGGGGGGGAGGAGAGGATACGAGCAGTACTTC.

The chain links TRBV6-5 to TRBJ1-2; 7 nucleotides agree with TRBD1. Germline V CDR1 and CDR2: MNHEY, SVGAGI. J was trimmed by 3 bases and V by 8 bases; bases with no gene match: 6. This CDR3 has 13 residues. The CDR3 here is CASLEGADYGYTF. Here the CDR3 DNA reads TGTGCCAGCCTAGAGGGGGCAGACTATGGCTACACCTTC.

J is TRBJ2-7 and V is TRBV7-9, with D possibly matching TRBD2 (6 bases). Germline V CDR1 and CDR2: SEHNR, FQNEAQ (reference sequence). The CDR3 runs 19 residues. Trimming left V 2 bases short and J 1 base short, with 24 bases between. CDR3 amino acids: CASSLNSLRGSEGSYEQYF. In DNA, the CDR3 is TGTGCCAGCAGCTTAAACTCGCTGAGAGGGTCGGAGGGTTCCTACGAGCAGTACTTC.

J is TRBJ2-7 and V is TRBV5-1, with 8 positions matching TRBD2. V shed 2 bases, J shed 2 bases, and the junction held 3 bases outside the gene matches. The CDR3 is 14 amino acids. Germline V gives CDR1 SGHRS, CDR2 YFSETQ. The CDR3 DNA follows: TGCGCCAGCAGCTTCGGCGGGAGGCCCTACGAGCAGTACTTC. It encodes CASSFGGRPYEQYF. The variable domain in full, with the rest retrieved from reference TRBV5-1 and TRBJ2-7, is KAGVTQTPRYLIKTRGQQVTLSCSPISGHRSVSWYQQTPGQGLQFLFEYFSETQRNKGNFPGRFSGRQFSNSRSEMNVSTLELGDSALYLCASSFGGRPYEQYFGPGTRLTVT.

CDR3 in amino acids: CASSLERTDTQYF. The CDR3 DNA follows: TGCGCCAGCAGCTTGGAACGCACAGATACGCAGTATTTT. The gene calls are TRBV5-1 and TRBJ2-3; no firm D call. This CDR3 comprises 13 residues. V was pared by 0 bases and J by 1 base, with 3 bases between. Germline V gene data show CDR1 as SGHRS and CDR2 as YFSETQ.

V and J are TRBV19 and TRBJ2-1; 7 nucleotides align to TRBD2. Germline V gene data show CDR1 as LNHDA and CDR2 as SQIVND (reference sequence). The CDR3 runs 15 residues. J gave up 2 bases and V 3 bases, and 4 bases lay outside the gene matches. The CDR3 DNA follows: TGTGCCAGTAGTATCGAGGGAGGGCCCTACAATGAGCAGTTCTTC. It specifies CASSIEGGPYNEQFF.

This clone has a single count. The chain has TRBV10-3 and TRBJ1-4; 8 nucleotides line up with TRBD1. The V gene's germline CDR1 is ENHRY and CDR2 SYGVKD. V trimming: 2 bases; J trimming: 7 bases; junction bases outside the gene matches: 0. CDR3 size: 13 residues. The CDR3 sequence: CAISETGGEKLFF. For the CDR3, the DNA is TGTGCCATCAGTGAGACAGGGGGTGAAAAACTGTTTTTT.

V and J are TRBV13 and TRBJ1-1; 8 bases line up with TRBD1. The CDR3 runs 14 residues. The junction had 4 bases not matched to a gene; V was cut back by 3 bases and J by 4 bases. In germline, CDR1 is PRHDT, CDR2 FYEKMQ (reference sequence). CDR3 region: CASSFDRGGTEAFF. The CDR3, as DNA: TGTGCCAGCAGCTTTGACAGGGGAGGCACTGAAGCTTTCTTT. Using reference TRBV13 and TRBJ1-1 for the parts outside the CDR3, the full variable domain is AAGVIQSPRHLIKEKRETATLKCYPIPRHDTVYWYQQGPGQDPQFLISFYEKMQSDKGSIPDRFSAQQFSDYHSELNMSSLELGDSALYFCASSFDRGGTEAFFGQGTRLTVV.

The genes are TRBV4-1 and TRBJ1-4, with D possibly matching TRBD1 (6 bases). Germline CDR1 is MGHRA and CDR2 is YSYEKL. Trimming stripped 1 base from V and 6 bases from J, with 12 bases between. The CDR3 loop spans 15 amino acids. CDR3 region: CASSQAGRGDEKLFF. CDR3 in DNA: TGCGCCAGCAGCCAAGCGGGGAGGGGGGATGAAAAACTGTTTTTT.

This CDR3 is CASMGHNEQFF. DNA of the CDR3: TGTGCCAGTATGGGCCACAATGAGCAGTTCTTC. J is TRBJ2-1 and V is TRBV19; no reliable D call. From germline, CDR1 is LNHDA and CDR2 SQIVND (reference sequence). Trimming cost V 7 bases and J 5 bases, with 6 bases left between them. The CDR3 has 11 residues.

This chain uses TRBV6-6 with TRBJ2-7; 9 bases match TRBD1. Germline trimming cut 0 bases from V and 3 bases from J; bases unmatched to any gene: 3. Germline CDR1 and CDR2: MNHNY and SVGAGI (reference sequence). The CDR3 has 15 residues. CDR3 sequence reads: CASSYSGTGNYEQYF. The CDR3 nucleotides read TGTGCCAGCAGTTACTCCGGGACAGGGAACTACGAGCAGTACTTC.

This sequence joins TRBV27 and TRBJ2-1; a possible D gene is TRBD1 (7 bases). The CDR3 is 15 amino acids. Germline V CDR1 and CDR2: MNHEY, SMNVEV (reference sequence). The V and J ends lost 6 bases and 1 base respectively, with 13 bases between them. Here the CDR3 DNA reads TGTGCCAGCAGGGGACTCAGGGGGTCCTACAATGAGCAGTTCTTC. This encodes CASRGLRGSYNEQFF.

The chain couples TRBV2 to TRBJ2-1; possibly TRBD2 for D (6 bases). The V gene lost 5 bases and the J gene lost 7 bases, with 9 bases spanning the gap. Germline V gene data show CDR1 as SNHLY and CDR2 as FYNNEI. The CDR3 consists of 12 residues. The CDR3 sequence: CASSLRGNEQFF. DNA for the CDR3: TGTGCCAGCAGTTTGCGGGGAAATGAGCAGTTCTTC.

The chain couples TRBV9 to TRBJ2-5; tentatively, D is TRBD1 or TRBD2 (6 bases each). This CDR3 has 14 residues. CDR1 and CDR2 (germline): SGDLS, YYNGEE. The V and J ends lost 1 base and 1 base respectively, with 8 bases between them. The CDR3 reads CASSVPGAQETQYF. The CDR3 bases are TGTGCCAGCAGCGTACCGGGGGCCCAAGAGACCCAGTACTTC.

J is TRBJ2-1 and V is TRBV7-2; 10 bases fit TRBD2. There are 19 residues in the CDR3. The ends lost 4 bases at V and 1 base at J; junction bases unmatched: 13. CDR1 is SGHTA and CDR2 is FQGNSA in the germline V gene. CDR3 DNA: TGTGCCAGCAGCTCCGGACTAGCGGTGCCCTCGGGTTCCTACAATGAGCAGTTCTTC. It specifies CASSSGLAVPSGSYNEQFF.

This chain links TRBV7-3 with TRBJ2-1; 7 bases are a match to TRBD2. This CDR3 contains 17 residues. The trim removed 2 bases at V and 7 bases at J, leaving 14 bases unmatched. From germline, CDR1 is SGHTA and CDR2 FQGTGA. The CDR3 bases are TGTGCCAGCAGCTTAGGATACCGGCGGGAGAAGATGAATGAGCAGTTCTTC. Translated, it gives CASSLGYRREKMNEQFF. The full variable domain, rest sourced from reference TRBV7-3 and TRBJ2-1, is GAGVSQTPSNKVTEKGKYVELRCDPISGHTALYWYRQSLGQGPEFLIYFQGTGAADDSGLPNDRFFAVRPEGSVSTLKIQRTERGDSAVYLCASSLGYRREKMNEQFFGPGTRLTVL.